This TCR beta chain was sequenced during a study of OX40 agonist ivuxolimab in advanced cancers. The CDR3 runs to 13 residues. From germline, CDR1 is KGHSH and CDR2 LQKENI. V gave up 4 bases and J gave up 5 bases, with 12 bases separating them. Profiling relied on immunoSEQ multiplex PCR, and the TCRdb table lists in-frame clones only, not all of them. The sample yields tens of thousands of clones, 70% to 90% seen once. The chain uses TRBV18 and TRBJ2-7, with unresolved D. The origin of this receptor is an adult with an advanced solid tumor such as melanoma, head and neck, liver or kidney cancer. The sample in question was CD4+ or CD8+ T cells sorted from blood, obtained in a trial of the OX40 agonist ivuxolimab. Here the CDR3 reads CASSLGAFNEQYF. CDR3 nucleotide sequence: TGTGCCAGCTCACTTGGCGCTTTCAACGAGCAGTACTTC.